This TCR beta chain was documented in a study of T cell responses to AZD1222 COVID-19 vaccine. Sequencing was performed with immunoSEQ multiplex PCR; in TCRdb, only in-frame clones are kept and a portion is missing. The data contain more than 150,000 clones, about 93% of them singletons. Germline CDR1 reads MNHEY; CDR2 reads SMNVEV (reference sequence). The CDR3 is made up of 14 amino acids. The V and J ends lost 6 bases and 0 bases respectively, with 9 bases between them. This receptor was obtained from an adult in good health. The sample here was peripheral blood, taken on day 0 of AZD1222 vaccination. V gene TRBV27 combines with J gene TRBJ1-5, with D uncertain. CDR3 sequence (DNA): TGTGCCAGCAGCGACACTTATAGCAATCAGCCCCAGCATTTT. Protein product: CASSDTYSNQPQHF.